Sequencing of this T cell receptor (beta chain) was carried out in a study of blood T cell repertoires in COVID-19. Study information: PBMCs, B-cell-depleted T cells, or T cells were the source of the cDNA or gDNA that made up the material.

In the authors' workflow: Quantification of nucleated cells was approximated via reference gene primer amplification. Clones were sequenced by immunoSEQ multiplex PCR, and TCRdb holds only the in-frame ones, with some missing. V, J and clone size derive from that table, while D and trimming were established from the DNA sequence. The table lists 150,000 to 200,000 clones, roughly four fifths of them singletons, with 8% to 13% in the top ten. This CDR3 contains 15 residues. Looked up from germline, CDR1 is SGHAT and CDR2 is FQNNGV. V gave up 0 bases and J gave up 6 bases, with 13 bases separating them.

The chain carries TRBV11-2 and TRBJ2-3; tentatively, D is TRBD1 (6 bases). The sequenced material came from peripheral blood. The TCR sequence derives from a man aged 60 to 69 with active or convalescent COVID-19. CDR3 nucleotide sequence: TGTGCCAGCAGCTTAGATCAGCAGGGGTACGATACGCAGTATTTT. Amino acids: CASSLDQQGYDTQYF. The variable domain in full, completed from reference TRBV11-2 and TRBJ2-3, reads EAGVAQSPRYKIIEKRQSVAFWCNPISGHATLYWYQQILGQGPKLLIQFQNNGVVDDSQLPKDRFSAERLKGVDSTLKIQPAKLEDSAVYLCASSLDQQGYDTQYFGPGTRLTVL.